This T cell receptor beta chain appears in the sequencing data of a study of blood T cell repertoires in COVID-19. Across the whole study: Nucleic acid was either cDNA or gDNA, and it came from T cells, B-cell-depleted T cells, or PBMCs.

Libraries were prepared by immunoSEQ multiplex PCR; TCRdb keeps only in-frame clonotypes and omits some of them. The sample gives some 330,000 clones, 70% to 90% of which show up once; around 4.6% is in the top ten. Sequenced: PBMCs or T cells enriched from blood (not recorded which). This sequence was found in a man aged 30 to 45 who had recovered from COVID-19.

The CDR3 nucleotides read TGTGCCAGCAGTGTTAGCGGGAGTGTAACGGGGGAGCTGTTTTTT. Its protein product is CASSVSGSVTGELFF. The chain is built from TRBV27 and TRBJ2-2, with TRBD2 identical over 9 bases. CDR3 size: 15 residues. Germline V gene sequence: CDR1 MNHEY, CDR2 SMNVEV (reference sequence). Losses at the gene ends were 5 bases for V and 8 bases for J; bases not matched to a gene: 9.